This T cell receptor (beta chain) was recovered during a study of OX40 agonist ivuxolimab in advanced cancers. The wider study: Six ivuxolimab dose levels, 0.01 to 10 mg/kg, were given intravenously every 2 weeks.

This clone came up once. The V gene's germline CDR1 is SGHRS and CDR2 YFSETQ. This CDR3 spans 15 amino acids. The ends lost 4 bases at V and 4 bases at J; junction bases unmatched: 7. Libraries were prepared by immunoSEQ multiplex PCR; TCRdb keeps only in-frame clonotypes and omits some of them. The sample holds about 93,000 clones; about 91% are singletons and the top ten take 0.4% to 0.55%. This rearrangement joins TRBV5-1 to TRBJ2-3; 9 bases fit TRBD2. The source is an adult with an advanced solid tumor such as melanoma, head and neck, liver or kidney cancer. The material sequenced was CD4+ or CD8+ T cells sorted from blood, taken in a trial of the OX40 agonist ivuxolimab. The CDR3 loop reads CASSQSGGLSDTQYF. CDR3 DNA: TGCGCCAGCAGCCAGAGCGGGGGGCTGTCAGATACGCAGTATTTT.